A single sample gave rise to the 22 T cell receptor beta chains below, sequenced in a study of T cell responses to AZD1222 COVID-19 vaccine (TCRdb year 2021). This specimen's time point label, per the study, means: baseline before first vaccination. The method behind the library was the immunoSEQ multiplex PCR assay. TCRdb retrieved this table from immuneACCESS and kept in-frame rearrangements only. Not all clones are present; in checked studies, unresolved V genes account for under half, and no reason is known for the remainder. This sample has roughly 100,000 clones in its table, and around 82% of those were observed once. Clones ranked in the top ten supply about 18% of the sample. The sequenced sample was peripheral blood, obtained on day 0 of AZD1222 vaccination. All receptors come from an adult in good health.

The chain combines TRBV6-2 or TRBV6-3 with TRBJ2-1, with a weak D call TRBD2 (5 bases). V was trimmed by 0 bases and J by 10 bases, leaving 13 bases between them. CDR3 size: 14 residues. CDR1 is MNHEY, CDR2 SVGEGT, per germline. The CDR3 DNA sequence: TGTGCCAGCAGTTACTCGAGGGTACGGCAGGAGCAGTTCTTC. Its translation: CASSYSRVRQEQFF.

The rearrangement links TRBV28 to TRBJ2-5; 7 bases map to TRBD2. CDR1 and CDR2 (germline): MDHEN, SYDVKM. CDR3 length: 13 residues. Trimming cost V 6 bases and J 9 bases; bases outside gene matches: 10. The CDR3 loop reads CASRVGGDRAQYF. Written as DNA, the CDR3 is TGTGCCAGCAGGGTGGGAGGGGATAGGGCCCAGTACTTC.

The chain links TRBV19 to TRBJ1-5; 8 nucleotides agree with TRBD1. Germline trimming cut 5 bases from V and 5 bases from J; bases unmatched to any gene: 8. The CDR3 has 15 amino acids. The germline CDR1 and CDR2 sequences are LNHDA and SQIVND (reference sequence). The CDR3 loop reads CASSPGQGGYQPQHF. DNA for the CDR3: TGTGCCAGTAGTCCTGGACAGGGAGGTTATCAGCCCCAGCATTTT.

The rearrangement uses TRBV7-2 and TRBJ1-1; TRBD1 aligns across 7 bases. The CDR3 loop spans 15 amino acids. Germline trimming cut 5 bases from V and 0 bases from J; bases unmatched to any gene: 6. Germline lookup yields CDR1 SGHTA and CDR2 FQGNSA. The CDR3 sequence is CASSPQGTLNTEAFF. Written as DNA, the CDR3 is TGTGCCAGCAGCCCACAGGGGACCCTGAACACTGAAGCTTTCTTT.

The rearrangement uses TRBV4-2 and TRBJ1-5; the match to TRBD1 covers 10 bases. The junction had 6 bases not matched to a gene; V was cut back by 4 bases and J by 0 bases. Germline loops: CDR1 LGHNA, CDR2 YNFKEQ. This CDR3 spans 17 amino acids. CDR3 protein: CASSRGQGGNSNQPQHF. The CDR3 DNA sequence: TGTGCCAGCAGCCGAGGACAGGGGGGGAATAGCAATCAGCCCCAGCATTTT.

The chain joins TRBV19 to TRBJ1-2; TRBD1 matches 9 bases. Trimming removed 2 bases from V and 6 bases from J; junction bases left unmatched: 7. Germline loops: CDR1 LNHDA, CDR2 SQIVND (reference sequence). CDR3 length: 15 amino acids. The CDR3 DNA reads as TGTGCCAGTAGTATAATAACGGGACAGGGTCATGGCTACACCTTC. Translated, it gives CASSIITGQGHGYTF.

This clone appeared once. The V gene is TRBV28, the J gene TRBJ2-7; D perhaps matches TRBD1 (5 bases). V was clipped by 1 base and J by 3 bases, with 13 bases between them. CDR3 length: 15 amino acids. CDR1 and CDR2 from the germline V gene are MDHEN and SYDVKM. Here the CDR3 DNA reads TGTGCCAGCAGTTTATTTTCAGTGCAGGGCTACGAGCAGTACTTC. Residues: CASSLFSVQGYEQYF. Drawing the rest from reference TRBV28 and TRBJ2-7, the complete variable domain is DVKVTQSSRYLVKRTGEKVFLECVQDMDHENMFWYRQDPGLGLRLIYFSYDVKMKEKGDIPEGYSVSREKKERFSLILESASTNQTSMYLCASSLFSVQGYEQYFGPGTRLTVT.

This clone was seen once. The CDR3 loop reads CASSPDYLSYNEQFF. CDR3 DNA sequence: TGTGCCAGCAGTCCTGACTACCTCTCCTACAATGAGCAGTTCTTC. The chain recombines TRBV27 with TRBJ2-1; D is perhaps TRBD2 (5 bases). Trimming left V 5 bases short and J 0 bases short, with 11 bases between. CDR3 length: 15 residues. Germline assignment: CDR1 MNHEY and CDR2 SMNVEV (reference sequence).

V and J are TRBV6-5 and TRBJ2-7, with D possibly being TRBD2 (6 bases). Germline V gives CDR1 MNHEY, CDR2 SVGAGI. V was clipped by 3 bases and J by 3 bases, with 12 bases between them. CDR3 length: 14 residues. CDR3 amino acids: CASSYGEVGYEQYV. CDR3 nucleotide sequence: TGTGCCAGCAGTTATGGGGAGGTGGGCTACGAGCAGTACGTC.

Of note for this clone: The sample has other DNA sequences that encode this CDR3 too. This chain joins TRBV6-5 and TRBJ2-7; 10 bases fit TRBD1. Germline V gene data show CDR1 as MNHEY and CDR2 as SVGAGI. The V segment lost 2 bases and the J segment 0 bases; nucleotides outside the gene matches: 1. The CDR3 is 15 amino acids. The CDR3: CASSYRDRGSYEQYF. The CDR3 DNA follows: TGTGCCAGCAGTTACCGGGACAGGGGCTCCTACGAGCAGTACTTC.

V usage is TRBV5-6 and J usage is TRBJ1-5; D unresolved. The CDR3 is 16 residues long. V lost 4 bases and J lost 0, with 14 bases in between. CDR1 is SGHDT, CDR2 YYEEEE, per germline. The CDR3, as DNA: TGTGCCAGCAGCCTTTGGGCCCAATATAGCAATCAGCCCCAGCATTTT. Translation gives CASSLWAQYSNQPQHF.

This rearrangement joins TRBV2 to TRBJ2-3; maybe TRBD2 (6 bases). CDR3 length: 15 residues. Germline CDR1 reads SNHLY; CDR2 reads FYNNEI. Trimming stripped 10 bases from V and 3 bases from J, with 20 bases between. The CDR3: CAIPSRPGGTDTQYF. The CDR3 nucleotides read TGTGCCATCCCTTCGAGGCCCGGGGGTACAGATACGCAGTATTTT.

V usage is TRBV23-1 and J usage is TRBJ2-7; D not resolved. TRBV23-1 is an open reading frame, and its role is uncertain. The germline V and J ends were trimmed by 6 bases and 0 bases, with 18 bases remaining between them. The CDR3 is 16 residues long. CDR3 nucleotides: TGCGCCAGCAGCCTGGTAGACGAAGCCGTCTCCTACGAGCAGTACGTC. Translating it yields CASSLVDEAVSYEQYV.

The chain links TRBV5-1 to TRBJ1-2; D gene ambiguous. The CDR3 covers 15 residues. The V gene's germline CDR1 is SGHRS and CDR2 YFSETQ. The germline V and J ends were trimmed by 0 bases and 2 bases, with 11 bases remaining between them. This chain's CDR3 is CASSLAGVANYGYTF. Here the CDR3 DNA reads TGCGCCAGCAGCTTGGCCGGGGTAGCAAACTATGGCTACACCTTC.

The DNA of the CDR3 is TGTGCCAGCAGGTTGAGGACTAGCGGGAGCGCAGATACGCAGTATTTT. This encodes CASRLRTSGSADTQYF. The chain couples TRBV5-4 to TRBJ2-3, with 13 bases matching TRBD2. The CDR3 is made up of 16 amino acids. The V segment lost 5 bases and the J segment 4 bases; nucleotides outside the gene matches: 7. The germline gives CDR1 SGHNT, CDR2 YYREEE (reference sequence).

The chain carries TRBV5-4 and TRBJ1-1, with D possibly being TRBD1 (6 bases). Germline V gives CDR1 SGHNT, CDR2 YYREEE (reference sequence). CDR3 length: 15 residues. Trimming stripped 4 bases from V and 4 bases from J, with 17 bases between. The CDR3 nucleotides read TGTGCCAGCAGCCCGCGGACAGCCGGAACCACTGAAGCTTTCTTT. This translates into CASSPRTAGTTEAFF.

This rearrangement joins TRBV3-1 (or the pseudogene TRBV3-2) to TRBJ1-1; tentatively, D is TRBD1 (5 bases). The V gene lost 4 bases and the J gene lost 7 bases, with 25 bases spanning the gap. The CDR3 has 17 residues. Germline lookup yields CDR1 LGHDT and CDR2 YNNKEL (reference sequence). This chain's CDR3 is CASSPESGRLQGVEAFF. The CDR3 nucleotides read TGTGCCAGCAGCCCCGAGTCTGGACGGCTGCAAGGGGTTGAAGCTTTCTTT.

This clone was seen once. The chain links TRBV5-1 to TRBJ1-4; no clear D gene. Trimming removed 0 bases at V and 8 bases at J, with 14 bases between. CDR1 is SGHRS, CDR2 YFSETQ, per germline. CDR3 length: 15 amino acids. CDR3 sequence (DNA): TGCGCCAGCAGCTTGGCCGCGGAGATTGGGGAAAAACTGTTTTTT. It specifies CASSLAAEIGEKLFF.

The chain uses TRBV28 and TRBJ1-2, with a weak D call TRBD1 (6 bases). Per the germline V gene, CDR1 is MDHEN and CDR2 is SYDVKM. The CDR3 runs 14 residues. V lost 5 bases and J lost 10, with 20 bases in between. The CDR3 is CASSASQGGNLYTF. The CDR3 nucleotides read TGTGCCAGCAGTGCGTCCCAAGGGGGGAATCTCTACACCTTC.

V usage is TRBV11-3 and J usage is TRBJ2-5; possible D gene TRBD1, 6 bases. V lost 5 bases, J lost 5 bases, and 18 bases lay in between. The germline V gene encodes CDR1 SGHNT and CDR2 YENEEA. The CDR3 loop spans 15 amino acids. CDR3 in DNA: TGTGCCAGCAGCGCCTACCGGGACATGAGGGAGACCCAGTACTTC. Its translation: CASSAYRDMRETQYF. Variable domain in full (rest from reference TRBV11-3 and TRBJ2-5): EAGVVQSPRYKIIEKKQPVAFWCNPISGHNTLYWYLQNLGQGPELLIRYENEEAVDDSQLPKDRFSAERLKGVDSTLKIQPAELGDSAVYLCASSAYRDMRETQYFGPGTRLLVL.

In regard to this clone: The sample holds other DNA sequences that translate to the same CDR3. The chain combines TRBV29-1 with TRBJ2-2; 8 nucleotides line up with TRBD2. Germline V gives CDR1 SQVTM, CDR2 ANQGSEA. V gave up 6 bases and J gave up 4 bases; unmatched junction bases: 13. The CDR3 totals 16 residues. CDR3 sequence reads: CSVKRPGTRGTGELFF. The CDR3 DNA sequence: TGCAGCGTCAAAAGACCCGGGACTAGGGGCACCGGGGAGCTGTTTTTT.

A single count supports this clone. Distinct nucleotide sequences in the sample also encode this CDR3. This chain connects TRBV10-2 to TRBJ1-5, with D hard to call. There are 12 residues in the CDR3. Between the trimmed V and J ends, which lost 2 bases and 6 bases, there was a span of 5 bases. The germline gives CDR1 WSHSY, CDR2 SAAADI. The CDR3: CASSEGSQPQHF. The CDR3 nucleotides are TGCGCCAGCAGTGAGGGTTCTCAGCCCCAGCATTTT.